This T cell receptor beta chain is from a study of regulatory T cells in long-lasting Graves disease. Whole-study results and caveats: TRBV28 was favored in persistent disease, as were TRBJ1-2 and TRBJ2-5.

In this sample, this clonotype turned up a few times. As yet, its antigen is unknown. Germline-derived CDR1 and CDR2 are MDHEN and SYDVKM. J gave up 7 bases and V 6 bases, and 11 bases lay outside the gene matches. This CDR3 is 16 amino acids long. Sample time point: persistent/refractory GD, antithyroid drugs over 5 years with positive TRAb. Extracted RNA from PBMCs served as the source of the TCR library. Building of the TCR beta libraries involved iRepertoire HTBI primers and Arm-PCR of CDR3 regions. TCRdb analysed the multiplex PCR reads with MiXCR anew, one entry per CDR3 protein. The table lists a few hundred thousand distinct CDR3 sequences, 23% of them singletons.

This chain links TRBV28 with TRBJ2-2; TRBD2 agrees at 10 bases. The source of this sequence is a female donor with Graves disease. This specimen consisted of peripheral blood mononuclear cells (PBMCs), obtained when the disease was refractory, from a patient treated with antithyroid drugs. The CDR3 DNA reads TGTGCCAGCAGCCCATCCCGGGCTAGCGGGGGCGGGGAGCTGTTTTTT. This codes for CASSPSRASGGGELFF.